The next 27 T cell receptor beta chains were all read from a single sample in a study of CD4 T cells in relation to SARS-CoV-2 and coronaviruses (dated by TCRdb to the early 2020s). Receptor libraries were prepared by the immunoSEQ multiplex PCR assay. TCRdb carries this immuneACCESS record with in-frame sequences only. Its versions omit some clonotypes, under half of them owing to an unresolved V gene in the studies checked, with the rest unexplained. This sample gives around 41,000 clones in total; over 75% of them show up just once. The ten most abundant clones make up less than 1.5% of the sample. Their cognate antigens are unknown. Sequencing was performed on naive CD4+ T cells from PBMCs, cultured in vitro. The cell subset or site tag for this specimen amounts to: naive CD4+ T cells isolated by negative enrichment. These receptors were collected from an adult with COVID-19.

The chain is built from TRBV18 and TRBJ2-6; 8 nucleotides match TRBD1. This CDR3 is built from 16 residues. V lost 6 bases to trimming and J lost 0 bases; unmatched junction nucleotides: 4. Germline CDR1 and CDR2: KGHSH and LQKENI. DNA of the CDR3: TGTGCCAGCTCTCCTGGGACAGGCTCTGGGGCCAACGTCCTGACTTTC. Its translation: CASSPGTGSGANVLTF.

V gene TRBV7-3 combines with J gene TRBJ2-2, with D perhaps TRBD2 (5 bases). V dropped 5 bases and J dropped 6 bases, with 13 bases sitting between them. Per germline, CDR1 SGHTA and CDR2 FQGTGA. The CDR3 spans 14 residues. The CDR3 nucleotides read TGTGCCAGCAGCACGTCCTTGGAGGCCGGGGAGCTGTTTTTT. Amino acid sequence: CASSTSLEAGELFF.

This clone was seen a single time. This rearrangement joins TRBV27 to TRBJ2-3; maybe TRBD2 (5 bases). Between the trimmed V and J ends, which lost 4 bases and 0 bases, there was a span of 11 bases. This CDR3 has 15 residues. The germline V gene encodes CDR1 MNHEY and CDR2 SMNVEV (reference sequence). CDR3 DNA: TGTGCCAGCAGTTCCCGGGATGCTAGCACAGATACGCAGTATTTT. Translated, it gives CASSSRDASTDTQYF.

The rearrangement joins TRBV2 to TRBJ1-1; a possible D gene is TRBD1 (5 bases). The V gene's germline CDR1 is SNHLY and CDR2 FYNNEI. With 7 bases removed from V and 6 bases from J, the gap between germline ends came to 18 bases. This CDR3 comprises 14 residues. The DNA of the CDR3 is TGTGCCAGCACCCCTGGGAGGGGAATATCTGAAGCTTTCTTT. As protein: CASTPGRGISEAFF.

The chain carries TRBV23-1 and TRBJ1-5; tentative D call: TRBD1 (6 bases). TRBV23-1 belongs to the ORF category, with a function that is uncertain. The CDR3 has 18 amino acids. V lost 2 bases and J lost 7, with 24 bases in between. CDR3 region: CASSQNHRDILEEQPQHF. The CDR3 nucleotides read TGCGCCAGCAGTCAAAACCACAGGGACATACTAGAGGAGCAGCCCCAGCATTTT.

The gene calls are TRBV5-6 and TRBJ1-4; 9 nucleotides align to TRBD1. V dropped 4 bases and J dropped 6; count of bases not matched to a gene: 1. The CDR3 loop spans 13 amino acids. Germline values: CDR1 SGHDT, CDR2 YYEEEE. CDR3 in amino acids: CASSDRGDEKLFF. The CDR3 coding sequence is TGTGCCAGCAGCGACAGGGGGGATGAAAAACTGTTTTTT.

This clone has a handful of counts. CDR3: CASSEVAGSTDTQYF. As DNA, the CDR3 is TGTGCCAGCAGTGAAGTGGCGGGGAGCACAGATACGCAGTATTTT. This chain uses TRBV6-1 with TRBJ2-3, with TRBD2 as a possible D gene (6 bases). CDR1 MNHNS and CDR2 SASEGT come from the germline V gene. The CDR3 consists of 15 residues. The V end lost 1 base, the J end lost 0 bases, and 8 bases lay between the germline ends.

The chain uses TRBV20-1 and TRBJ2-3; D call uncertain. Germline values: CDR1 DFQATT, CDR2 SNEGSKA (reference sequence). The CDR3 is 10 amino acids. The V and J ends lost 1 base and 6 bases respectively, with 2 bases between them. DNA for the CDR3: TGCAGTGCTAGAGGTGATACGCAGTATTTT. This encodes CSARGDTQYF.

This clone has only a few counts. This chain joins TRBV5-5 and TRBJ1-5; a possible D gene is TRBD1 (5 bases). Germline V CDR1 and CDR2: SGHKS, YYEKEE (reference sequence). With 1 base removed from V and 0 bases from J, the gap between germline ends came to 14 bases. The length of the CDR3 is 17 residues. This CDR3 reads CASSLWGSTYSNQPQHF. The CDR3 DNA sequence: TGTGCCAGCAGCTTGTGGGGCAGCACCTATAGCAATCAGCCCCAGCATTTT.

V and J are TRBV3-1 (or the pseudogene TRBV3-2) and TRBJ2-1; the match to TRBD2 covers 13 bases. The CDR3 consists of 15 residues. Trimming cost V 2 bases and J 6 bases; bases outside gene matches: 1. Germline V gene data show CDR1 as LGHDT and CDR2 as YNNKEL (reference sequence). CDR3 sequence: CASSQTSGRANEQFF. In nucleotides, the CDR3 is TGTGCCAGCAGCCAAACTAGCGGGAGGGCCAATGAGCAGTTCTTC.

The chain carries TRBV10-3 and TRBJ2-3; tentatively, D is TRBD1 or TRBD2 (5 bases each). The CDR3 is made up of 12 amino acids. Germline V gene sequence: CDR1 ENHRY, CDR2 SYGVKD. Trimming took off 10 bases at V and 5 bases at J, with 13 bases between the two ends. CDR3 coding DNA: TGTGCCACCGGGACCCCGGGAGATACGCAGTATTTT. Protein sequence: CATGTPGDTQYF.

This chain connects TRBV4-1 to TRBJ2-7; 7 positions agree with TRBD1. CDR1 is MGHRA and CDR2 is YSYEKL in the germline V gene. The V and J ends lost 0 bases and 3 bases, in that order; junction bases with no gene match: 5. CDR3 length equals 15 residues. The DNA for the CDR3 is TGCGCCAGCAGCCAAGATGCAGGGGGTGGCTACGAGCAGTACTTC. It is translated as CASSQDAGGGYEQYF.

This clone was detected a few times. The V call is TRBV5-4, the J call TRBJ1-6, with D possibly being TRBD1 (6 bases). Trimming removed 4 bases from V and 7 bases from J, with 12 bases in between. The CDR3 totals 14 residues. The V gene's germline CDR1 is SGHNT and CDR2 YYREEE (reference sequence). CDR3 sequence: CASSARTENSPLHF. CDR3 DNA sequence: TGTGCCAGCAGCGCCAGGACAGAGAATTCACCCCTCCACTTT.

The rearrangement joins TRBV10-3 to TRBJ2-7, with 13 bases aligning to TRBD2. The length of the CDR3 is 16 residues. The V gene's germline CDR1 is ENHRY and CDR2 SYGVKD. The ends lost 6 bases at V and 2 bases at J; junction bases unmatched: 7. CDR3 sequence reads: CAISPGTSGDAYEQYF. Here the CDR3 DNA reads TGTGCCATCAGCCCCGGGACTAGCGGGGACGCCTACGAGCAGTACTTC.

This rearrangement joins TRBV3-1 (or the pseudogene TRBV3-2) to TRBJ2-1; perhaps TRBD1 as D (5 bases). Trimming took off 2 bases at V and 5 bases at J, with 16 bases between the two ends. The germline gives CDR1 LGHDT, CDR2 YNNKEL (reference sequence). The CDR3 runs 16 residues. The CDR3 DNA sequence: TGTGCCAGCAGCCAATGGGTAGCAGGGATTGACAATGAGCAGTTCTTC. Protein product: CASSQWVAGIDNEQFF.

The chain employs TRBV5-1 and TRBJ2-7; 7 nucleotides agree with TRBD1. Trimming removed 2 bases from V and 3 bases from J; junction bases left unmatched: 8. This CDR3 contains 15 residues. Germline V lookup: CDR1 SGHRS, CDR2 YFSETQ. CDR3 in DNA: TGCGCCAGCAGCTTAGCAACAGGGGAAGGCTACGAGCAGTACTTC. Amino acids: CASSLATGEGYEQYF.

The gene calls are TRBV2 and TRBJ2-2, with D tentatively TRBD1 (5 bases). CDR1 SNHLY and CDR2 FYNNEI come from the germline V gene. CDR3 length: 14 amino acids. V lost 4 bases and J lost 7, with 13 bases in between. This chain's CDR3 is CASSGSWTIGELFF. Here the CDR3 DNA reads TGTGCCAGCAGTGGTTCGTGGACAATCGGGGAGCTGTTTTTT.

The chain employs TRBV2 and TRBJ2-1, with 9 bases matching TRBD2. The length of the CDR3 is 18 residues. V shed 3 bases and J 7 bases; nucleotides not matched to a gene: 16. CDR1 is SNHLY and CDR2 is FYNNEI in the germline V gene. The CDR3 DNA reads as TGTGCCAGCAGTGACTTACTTGCGGGAGGGCCGAGAAGTAATGAGCAGTTCTTC. It yields the protein CASSDLLAGGPRSNEQFF.

V usage is TRBV13 and J usage is TRBJ2-7; perhaps TRBD1 as D (6 bases). Trimming shortened V by 4 bases and J by 1 base, and 11 bases separated the two germline ends. Germline V gene data show CDR1 as PRHDT and CDR2 as FYEKMQ (reference sequence). The CDR3 totals 14 residues. In nucleotides, the CDR3 is TGTGCCAGCAGCTATAACAGGGATTCCTACGAGCAGTACTTC. Translating gives CASSYNRDSYEQYF.

The gene calls are TRBV5-5 and TRBJ2-3; 11 bases fit TRBD2. CDR1 is SGHKS, CDR2 YYEKEE, per germline (reference sequence). Germline trimming cut 8 bases from V and 1 base from J; bases unmatched to any gene: 3. This CDR3 spans 14 amino acids. The CDR3 sequence is CASATSGGTDTQYF. The CDR3 DNA reads TGTGCCAGTGCGACTAGCGGGGGCACAGATACGCAGTATTTT.

This chain uses TRBV28 with TRBJ2-1; D tentatively fits TRBD1 or TRBD2 (5 bases each). The germline V and J ends were trimmed by 2 bases and 2 bases, with 10 bases remaining between them. The CDR3 extends over 15 amino acids. Germline V CDR1 and CDR2: MDHEN, SYDVKM. CDR3 coding DNA: TGTGCCAGCAGTTTAGGGGGAGCCGCCTACAATGAGCAGTTCTTC. The encoded protein is CASSLGGAAYNEQFF.

The V call is TRBV19, the J call TRBJ2-3, with 13 nucleotides matching TRBD2. CDR3 length: 16 amino acids. Germline V CDR1 and CDR2: LNHDA, SQIVND (reference sequence). V dropped 1 base and J dropped 5; count of bases not matched to a gene: 3. CDR3 residues: CASSIGLAGGVDTQYF. The CDR3 DNA reads TGTGCCAGTAGTATAGGACTAGCGGGAGGAGTAGATACGCAGTATTTT.

This sequence joins TRBV18 and TRBJ1-1; D gene ambiguous. Germline V gene sequence: CDR1 KGHSH, CDR2 LQKENI. V was cut by 3 bases and J by 1 base, with 6 bases left in between. The CDR3 loop spans 13 amino acids. This chain's CDR3 is CASSPQENTEAFF. CDR3 sequence (DNA): TGTGCCAGCTCACCCCAGGAGAACACTGAAGCTTTCTTT.

The V and J genes are TRBV19 and TRBJ2-1; TRBD2 agrees at 7 bases. The CDR3 covers 13 residues. The germline gives CDR1 LNHDA, CDR2 SQIVND (reference sequence). Trimming cost V 7 bases and J 8 bases; bases outside gene matches: 8. CDR3 sequence: CASTIAGRDEQFF. The CDR3 nucleotides are TGTGCCAGTACGATCGCGGGGAGGGATGAGCAGTTCTTC.

The gene calls are TRBV5-3 and TRBJ2-3; D perhaps matches TRBD2 (6 bases). TRBV5-3 is marked as an open reading frame, function uncertain. The V end lost 4 bases, the J end lost 4 bases, and 19 bases lay between the germline ends. CDR3 length: 16 amino acids. The CDR3 is CARSPGLFSRPDTQYF. The CDR3 DNA reads TGTGCCAGAAGCCCGGGACTTTTCAGTAGACCAGATACGCAGTATTTT.

The chain recombines TRBV19 with TRBJ1-5, with D uncertain. V lost 3 bases, J lost 3 bases, and 12 bases lay in between. Germline CDR1 is LNHDA and CDR2 is SQIVND (reference sequence). The CDR3 totals 15 residues. CDR3 region: CASSIDRASNQPQHF. CDR3 in DNA: TGTGCCAGTAGTATCGACCGGGCCTCCAATCAGCCCCAGCATTTT.

V usage is TRBV29-1 and J usage is TRBJ2-3; 12 bases match TRBD2. Germline V gene lookup returns CDR1 SQVTM and CDR2 ANQGSEA. The ends lost 6 bases at V and 7 bases at J; junction bases unmatched: 5. The CDR3 is 13 amino acids. CDR3 DNA sequence: TGCAGCGTCGGACTAGCGGGAACAAATACGCAGTATTTT. It translates to CSVGLAGTNTQYF.